The entry below describes one T cell receptor (beta chain). What it binds is not known. Expressed TCRB transcripts were sequenced after all isolated RNA was converted to cDNA. Sequencing was performed with immunoSEQ multiplex PCR; in TCRdb, only in-frame clones are kept and a portion is missing. The table includes 50,000 to 65,000 clones, roughly 40% detected once. The data are from a study of beta chain features in type 1 diabetes. Overall study results and limits: A closer apparent resemblance between naive, central memory and Treg TCRB repertoires was seen in patients than in healthy donors. Among all four CD4+ subsets, Type 1 diabetes patients had TCRB CDR3s that were moderately but significantly shorter.

CDR3 size: 14 residues. V shed 4 bases and J shed 3 bases, with 13 bases lying between them. Germline assignment: CDR1 SGHRS and CDR2 YFSETQ. Sample: Tregs from blood. The J gene is TRBJ1-1, the V gene TRBV5-1; D not certain. The TCR was taken from a man aged 25 to 40 with type 1 diabetes. CDR3 amino acids: CASSRPGGDTEAFF. The CDR3 DNA reads TGCGCCAGCAGCCGTCCCGGTGGTGACACTGAAGCTTTCTTT.